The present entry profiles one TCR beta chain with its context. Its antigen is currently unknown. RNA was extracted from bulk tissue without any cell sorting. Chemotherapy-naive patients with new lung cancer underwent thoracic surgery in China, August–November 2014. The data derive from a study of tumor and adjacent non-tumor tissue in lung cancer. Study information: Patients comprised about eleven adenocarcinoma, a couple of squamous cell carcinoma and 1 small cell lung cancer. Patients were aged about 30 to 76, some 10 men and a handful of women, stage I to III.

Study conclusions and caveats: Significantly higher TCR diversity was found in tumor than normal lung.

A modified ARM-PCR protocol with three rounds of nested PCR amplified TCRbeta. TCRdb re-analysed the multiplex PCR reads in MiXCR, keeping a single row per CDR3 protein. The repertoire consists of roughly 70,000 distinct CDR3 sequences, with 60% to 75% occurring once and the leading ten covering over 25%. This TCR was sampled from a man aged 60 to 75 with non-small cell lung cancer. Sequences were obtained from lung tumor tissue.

The CDR3 nucleotides read TGCATTCTCGCCGGGACTAGCGGGGCTTCCTACGAGCAGTACTTC. Its translation is CILAGTSGASYEQYF. This rearrangement joins TRBV20-1 to TRBJ2-7; 13 positions match TRBD2. The CDR3 length is 15 residues. The germline gives CDR1 DFQATT, CDR2 SNEGSKA (reference sequence).